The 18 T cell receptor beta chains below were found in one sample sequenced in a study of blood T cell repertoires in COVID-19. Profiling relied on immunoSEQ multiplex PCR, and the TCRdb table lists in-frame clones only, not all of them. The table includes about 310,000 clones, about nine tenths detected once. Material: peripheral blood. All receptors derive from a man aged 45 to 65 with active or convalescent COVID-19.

DNA of the CDR3: TGTGCCAGCAGCCAAGCGTCCGGACAGGGAGTAGGCTATGGCTACACCTTC. Translating gives CASSQASGQGVGYGYTF. This chain uses TRBV4-2 with TRBJ1-2, with 8 bases fitting TRBD1. V shed 1 base, J shed 4 bases, and the junction held 11 bases outside the gene matches. Germline CDR1 and CDR2: LGHNA and YNFKEQ. This CDR3 has 17 residues.

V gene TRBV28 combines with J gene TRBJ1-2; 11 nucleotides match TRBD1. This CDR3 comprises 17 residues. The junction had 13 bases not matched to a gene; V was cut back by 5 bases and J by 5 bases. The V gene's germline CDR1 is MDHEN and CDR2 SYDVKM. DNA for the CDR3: TGTGCCAGCAGTGGGGGACAGGGGGGCACTACAATATATGGCTACACCTTC. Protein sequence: CASSGGQGGTTIYGYTF.

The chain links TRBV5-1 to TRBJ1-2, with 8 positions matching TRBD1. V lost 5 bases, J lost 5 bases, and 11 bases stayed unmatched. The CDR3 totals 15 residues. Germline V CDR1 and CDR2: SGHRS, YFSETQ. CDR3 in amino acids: CASRLGQGGGYGYTF. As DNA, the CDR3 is TGCGCCAGCAGACTAGGACAGGGCGGAGGGTATGGCTACACCTTC.

The CDR3 bases are TGTGCCAGCAGTCCCCGACAGGGGGGGGGTATTATCCTAGCCAAAAACATTCAGTACTTC. Translating it yields CASSPRQGGGIILAKNIQYF. The chain is built from TRBV27 and TRBJ2-4; the match to TRBD1 covers 9 bases. CDR1 and CDR2 from the germline V gene are MNHEY and SMNVEV (reference sequence). V lost 5 bases and J lost 0; bases outside the gene matches: 17. There are 20 residues in the CDR3.

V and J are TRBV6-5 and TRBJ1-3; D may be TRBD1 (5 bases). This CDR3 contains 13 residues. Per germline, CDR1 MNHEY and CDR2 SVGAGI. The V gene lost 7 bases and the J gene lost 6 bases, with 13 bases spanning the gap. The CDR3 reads CASIPPGKNTIYF. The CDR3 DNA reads TGTGCCAGCATCCCTCCAGGGAAAAACACCATATATTTT.

Here the CDR3 reads CAISDSGNEQFF. For the CDR3, the DNA is TGTGCCATCAGTGACAGCGGCAATGAGCAGTTCTTC. V and J are TRBV10-3 and TRBJ2-1, with D possibly being TRBD2 (5 bases). Trimming removed 3 bases at V and 6 bases at J, with 6 bases between. CDR3 size: 12 residues. Germline CDR1 and CDR2: ENHRY and SYGVKD.

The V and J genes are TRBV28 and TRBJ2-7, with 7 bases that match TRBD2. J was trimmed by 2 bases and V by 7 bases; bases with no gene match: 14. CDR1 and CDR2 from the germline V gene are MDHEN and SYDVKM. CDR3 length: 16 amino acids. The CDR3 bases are TGTGCCAGCACTTCCATGGGGGGGGAGCCCACCTACGAGCAGTACTTC. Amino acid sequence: CASTSMGGEPTYEQYF.

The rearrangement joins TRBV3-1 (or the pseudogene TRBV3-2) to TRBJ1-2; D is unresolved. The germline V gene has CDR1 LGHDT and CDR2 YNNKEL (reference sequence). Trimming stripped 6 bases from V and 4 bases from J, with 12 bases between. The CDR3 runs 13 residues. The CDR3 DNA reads TGTGCCAGCAGTCAGGCAACCAGCTATGGCTACACCTTC. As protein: CASSQATSYGYTF.

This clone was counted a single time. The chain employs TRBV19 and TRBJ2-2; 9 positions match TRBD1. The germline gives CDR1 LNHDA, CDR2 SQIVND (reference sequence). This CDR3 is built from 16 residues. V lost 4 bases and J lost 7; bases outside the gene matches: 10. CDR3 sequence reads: CASSNSGTGSGGELFF. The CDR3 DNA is TGTGCCAGTAGTAATTCGGGGACAGGGAGCGGCGGGGAGCTGTTTTTT.

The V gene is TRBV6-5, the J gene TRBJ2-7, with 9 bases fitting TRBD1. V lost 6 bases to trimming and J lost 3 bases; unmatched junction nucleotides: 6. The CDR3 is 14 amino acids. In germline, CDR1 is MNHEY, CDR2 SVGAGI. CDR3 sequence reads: CASSQGQGRYEQYF. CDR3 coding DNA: TGTGCCAGCAGCCAGGGACAGGGCCGCTACGAGCAGTACTTC.

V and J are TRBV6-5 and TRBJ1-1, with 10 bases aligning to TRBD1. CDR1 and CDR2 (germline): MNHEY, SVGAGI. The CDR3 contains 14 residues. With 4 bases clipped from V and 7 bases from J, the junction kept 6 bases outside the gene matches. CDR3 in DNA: TGTGCCAGCAGTTGGATCGGACAGGGGGGTGAAGCTTTCTTT. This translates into CASSWIGQGGEAFF.

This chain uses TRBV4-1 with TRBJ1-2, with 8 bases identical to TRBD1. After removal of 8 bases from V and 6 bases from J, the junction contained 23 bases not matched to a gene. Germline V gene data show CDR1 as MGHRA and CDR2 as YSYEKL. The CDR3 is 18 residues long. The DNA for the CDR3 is TGCGCCAGCGGACCTCCTACTCGCAGGGGGCATAGTAAGAATGGCTACACCTTC. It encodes CASGPPTRRGHSKNGYTF.

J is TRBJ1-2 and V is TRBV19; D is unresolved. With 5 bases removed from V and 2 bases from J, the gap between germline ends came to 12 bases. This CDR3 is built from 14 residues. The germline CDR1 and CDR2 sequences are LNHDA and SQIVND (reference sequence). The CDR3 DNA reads TGTGCCAGTAGTCACCCCCCAGAAAACTATGGCTACACCTTC. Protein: CASSHPPENYGYTF.

The CDR3 DNA sequence: TGTGCCAGCAGCCCCTCGCCCCGAGCAGGTAGCTCCTACGAGCAGTACTTC. Protein product: CASSPSPRAGSSYEQYF. The chain has TRBV5-5 and TRBJ2-7, with D unclear. CDR1 and CDR2 (germline): SGHKS, YYEKEE (reference sequence). Between the trimmed V and J ends, which lost 4 bases and 0 bases, there was a span of 20 bases. The length of the CDR3 is 17 residues.

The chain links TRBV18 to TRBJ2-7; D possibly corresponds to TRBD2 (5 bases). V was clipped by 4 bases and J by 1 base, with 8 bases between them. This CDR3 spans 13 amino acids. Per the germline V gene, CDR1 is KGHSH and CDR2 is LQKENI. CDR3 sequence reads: CASSREFSYEQYF. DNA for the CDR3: TGTGCCAGCTCACGGGAGTTTTCCTACGAGCAGTACTTC.

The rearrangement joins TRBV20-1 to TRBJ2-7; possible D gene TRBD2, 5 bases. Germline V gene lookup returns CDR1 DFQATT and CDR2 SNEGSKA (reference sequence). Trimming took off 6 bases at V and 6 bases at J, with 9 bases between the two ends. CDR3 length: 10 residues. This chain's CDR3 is CSALASEQYF. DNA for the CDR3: TGCAGTGCGCTAGCCAGCGAGCAGTACTTC.

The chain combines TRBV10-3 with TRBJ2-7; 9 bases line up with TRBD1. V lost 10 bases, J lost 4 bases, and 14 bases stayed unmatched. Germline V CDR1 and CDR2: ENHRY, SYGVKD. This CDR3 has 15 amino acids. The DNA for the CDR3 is TGTGCCACGACGAATTATACAGGGGGCCTTTACGAGCAGTACTTC. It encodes CATTNYTGGLYEQYF.

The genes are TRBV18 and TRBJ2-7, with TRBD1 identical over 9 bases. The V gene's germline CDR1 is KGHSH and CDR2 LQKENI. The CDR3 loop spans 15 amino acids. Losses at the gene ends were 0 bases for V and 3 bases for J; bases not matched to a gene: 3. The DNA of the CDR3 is TGTGCCAGCTCACCACCGGGACAGGGTTTCTACGAGCAGTACTTC. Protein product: CASSPPGQGFYEQYF.